This TCR beta chain was documented in a study of shared clonotypes between healthy human individuals. Worth noting for this clone: What it binds is not known.

Measured with immunoSEQ multiplex PCR; TCRdb has only the in-frame clones, and not every one. The repertoire has fewer than 600,000 clones, 79% of them found once; the top ten carry 10% to 15%. The CDR3 spans 13 residues. Trimming took off 4 bases at V and 4 bases at J, with 9 bases between the two ends. Germline lookup yields CDR1 SGHRS and CDR2 YFSETQ. Donation came from healthy HIV-negative adults that had no recent acute infections or vaccinations. Findings and limits, study-wide: Clonotype sharing levels among donors were expected to vary with sequencing depth.

V and J are TRBV5-1 and TRBJ2-1, with TRBD1 as a possible D gene (6 bases). This TCR was sampled from a woman in her thirties or forties in good health. Some clones in this sample may be carry-over from other donors' samples. Sequencing was done on a sample of PBMCs. In DNA, the CDR3 is TGCGCCAGCAGCCCACAGGGTTACAATGAGCAGTTCTTC. As protein: CASSPQGYNEQFF.